Listed here are 18 T cell receptor beta chains from one sample, sequenced in a study of radiotherapy plus CTLA-4 blockade in lung cancer. Repertoires were generated with immunoSEQ multiplex PCR, while TCRdb's copy carries only in-frame clones and drops some. The top ten hold roughly 15% of the sample, which has some 71,000 clones, around 69% seen once. The starting material was peripheral blood, obtained from a patient treated with radiotherapy plus ipilimumab. The receptors stem from a human donor with non-small cell lung cancer whose response to radiotherapy plus ipilimumab could not be evaluated. Some clones in this sample may be carry-over from other donors' samples.

The CDR3 loop reads CASSWASGGAYEQYF. Here the CDR3 DNA reads TGCGCCAGCAGCTGGGCTAGCGGGGGGGCCTACGAGCAGTACTTC. J is TRBJ2-7 and V is TRBV5-1, with 12 bases that match TRBD2. CDR1 and CDR2 (germline): SGHRS, YFSETQ. V lost 3 bases, J lost 2 bases, and 3 bases stayed unmatched. The CDR3 runs 15 residues.

The chain joins TRBV5-1 to TRBJ2-7; 7 positions agree with TRBD1. This CDR3 has 13 residues. The J segment lost 3 bases and the V segment lost 0 bases, leaving 0 bases of the junction unmatched. Germline CDR1 and CDR2: SGHRS and YFSETQ. The CDR3 loop reads CASSLDRGYEQYF. The CDR3 nucleotides are TGCGCCAGCAGCTTGGACAGGGGCTACGAGCAGTACTTC.

This rearrangement joins TRBV27 to TRBJ1-2; unclear D gene. Trimming removed 4 bases from V and 4 bases from J, with 13 bases in between. This CDR3 spans 14 amino acids. CDR1 MNHEY and CDR2 SMNVEV come from the germline V gene (reference sequence). In DNA, the CDR3 is TGTGCCAGCAGTTCCCTCGGACTGTCCTATGGCTACACCTTC. Amino acids: CASSSLGLSYGYTF.

This clone was seen a few times. The rearrangement joins TRBV4-1 to TRBJ2-3; 11 nucleotides match TRBD2. Germline V gene sequence: CDR1 MGHRA, CDR2 YSYEKL. Trimming took 0 bases from V and 5 from J; bases not matched to a gene: 10. The CDR3 covers 18 residues. Written as DNA, the CDR3 is TGCGCCAGCAGCCAAGATCATTATAGCGGGGGGGCCTTAGATACGCAGTATTTT. It yields the protein CASSQDHYSGGALDTQYF.

This clone was counted between two and nine times. The chain links TRBV7-3 to TRBJ1-5; no reliable D call. This CDR3 is built from 13 residues. V was cut by 5 bases and J by 4 bases, with 9 bases left in between. The germline V gene has CDR1 SGHTA and CDR2 FQGTGA. The CDR3 sequence is CASSNSPNQPQHF. In nucleotides, the CDR3 is TGTGCCAGCAGCAATAGCCCTAATCAGCCCCAGCATTTT.

CDR3 amino acids: CASSLGAGPGGNTQYF. The DNA of the CDR3 is TGTGCCAGCAGCTTAGGGGCGGGACCGGGGGGGAATACGCAGTATTTT. The chain combines TRBV7-6 with TRBJ2-3; 8 bases align to TRBD2. The V segment lost 1 base and the J segment 7 bases; nucleotides outside the gene matches: 10. Germline V gives CDR1 SGHVS, CDR2 FNYEAQ. The CDR3 has 16 amino acids.

The J gene is TRBJ2-5, the V gene TRBV5-7; TRBD2 matches 13 bases. TRBV5-7 is identified as an open reading frame with a role that is uncertain. The CDR3 consists of 16 residues. Germline trimming cut 0 bases from V and 7 bases from J; bases unmatched to any gene: 6. DNA of the CDR3: TGTGCCAGCAGCTTGGGGGCGGGACTAGCGGGAAGGACCCAGTACTTC. Its translation is CASSLGAGLAGRTQYF.

This chain joins TRBV5-6 and TRBJ1-2; D is undetermined. The CDR3 is made up of 13 amino acids. Germline V gene data show CDR1 as SGHDT and CDR2 as YYEEEE. Trimming removed 0 bases from V and 4 bases from J, with 7 bases in between. CDR3 residues: CASSLESGYGYTF. The CDR3 DNA reads as TGTGCCAGCAGCTTGGAGTCAGGCTATGGCTACACCTTC.

The V call is TRBV19, the J call TRBJ1-1; D is unresolved. CDR3 length equals 14 residues. V was clipped by 3 bases and J by 5 bases, with 13 bases between them. Germline V gene lookup returns CDR1 LNHDA and CDR2 SQIVND (reference sequence). CDR3 DNA: TGTGCCAGTAGTATTCTAGGTCTTGGGACTGAAGCTTTCTTT. This translates into CASSILGLGTEAFF.

The rearrangement uses TRBV6-5 and TRBJ1-2; 8 bases align to TRBD1. There are 14 residues in the CDR3. Per germline, CDR1 MNHEY and CDR2 SVGAGI. J gave up 4 bases and V 5 bases, and 6 bases lay outside the gene matches. CDR3 DNA: TGTGCCAGCAGTACAACAGGGGGTAGCTATGGCTACACCTTC. Its protein product is CASSTTGGSYGYTF.

The table lists this clone with a few counts. V is TRBV4-2 and J is TRBJ2-7, with D tentatively TRBD1 (6 bases). Germline V gives CDR1 LGHNA, CDR2 YNFKEQ. The CDR3 has 15 amino acids. V lost 0 bases and J 1 base, leaving 10 bases between the germline ends. The CDR3 bases are TGTGCCAGCAGCCAAGATAGGGGGTTTTCCTACGAGCAGTACTTC. Translation: CASSQDRGFSYEQYF.

V gene TRBV5-6 combines with J gene TRBJ1-2, with D possibly being TRBD1 (6 bases). The V and J ends lost 4 bases and 8 bases respectively, with 15 bases between them. The CDR3 is 13 residues long. Germline assignment: CDR1 SGHDT and CDR2 YYEEEE. The chain's CDR3 is CASSVVGGDGYTF. The CDR3 nucleotides read TGTGCCAGCAGCGTAGTTGGGGGCGACGGCTACACCTTC. Combining the CDR3 with reference TRBV5-6 and TRBJ1-2 gives the whole variable domain DAGVTQSPTHLIKTRGQQVTLRCSPKSGHDTVSWYQQALGQGPQFIFQYYEEEERQRGNFPDRFSGHQFPNYSSELNVNALLLGDSALYLCASSVVGGDGYTFGSGTRLTVV.

The chain uses TRBV4-2 and TRBJ2-1; D is unresolved. The CDR3 consists of 13 residues. Germline V gene data show CDR1 as LGHNA and CDR2 as YNFKEQ. Trimming left V 4 bases short and J 7 bases short, with 11 bases between. This chain's CDR3 is CASSPLPVNEQFF. Here the CDR3 DNA reads TGTGCCAGCAGCCCATTACCGGTTAATGAGCAGTTCTTC.

This chain joins TRBV5-1 and TRBJ2-7; a possible D gene is TRBD1 (6 bases). The V and J ends lost 0 bases and 2 bases respectively, with 6 bases between them. This CDR3 contains 13 residues. Germline loops: CDR1 SGHRS, CDR2 YFSETQ. Here the CDR3 DNA reads TGCGCCAGCAGCTTGGACAGGGCCTACGAGCAGTACTTC. Its protein is CASSLDRAYEQYF.

This clone appeared once. CDR3 DNA: TGTGCCAGCAGCTCGGACAGATTCAATCAGCCCCAGCATTTT. It codes for CASSSDRFNQPQHF. V usage is TRBV5-5 and J usage is TRBJ1-5; maybe TRBD1 (6 bases). Per the germline V gene, CDR1 is SGHKS and CDR2 is YYEKEE (reference sequence). Trimming took 3 bases from V and 3 from J, leaving 10 bases between them. The CDR3 sequence is 14 residues long. Together with reference TRBV5-5 and TRBJ1-5, the CDR3 gives the full variable domain: DAGVTQSPTHLIKTRGQQVTLRCSPISGHKSVSWYQQVLGQGPQFIFQYYEKEERGRGNFPDRFSARQFPNYSSELNVNALLLGDSALYLCASSSDRFNQPQHFGDGTRLSIL.

The rearrangement links TRBV7-2 to TRBJ1-4, with D possibly TRBD1 on 5 matching bases. The V end lost 5 bases, the J end lost 8 bases, and 18 bases lay between the germline ends. Germline V lookup: CDR1 SGHTA, CDR2 FQGNSA. The CDR3 is made up of 15 amino acids. The CDR3 is CASSRISGSGEKLFF. The CDR3 nucleotides are TGTGCCAGCAGCCGAATCTCAGGGTCAGGGGAAAAACTGTTTTTT. Full variable domain (rest looked up from reference TRBV7-2 and TRBJ1-4): GAGVSQSPSNKVTEKGKDVELRCDPISGHTALYWYRQSLGQGLEFLIYFQGNSAPDKSGLPSDRFSAERTGGSVSTLTIQRTQQEDSAVYLCASSRISGSGEKLFFGSGTQLSVL.

This clone has just a few counts. The CDR3 region is CASSLASGARVHEQYF. As DNA, the CDR3 is TGTGCCAGCAGCTTAGCATCAGGGGCGCGTGTCCACGAGCAGTACTTC. This sequence joins TRBV7-8 and TRBJ2-7, with D possibly matching TRBD1 (6 bases). Trimming removed 0 bases at V and 5 bases at J, with 17 bases between. This CDR3 contains 16 residues. Germline V gives CDR1 SGHVS, CDR2 FQNEAQ.

The genes are TRBV27 and TRBJ2-3; possible D gene TRBD2, 5 bases. The CDR3 has 15 residues. The V gene lost 3 bases and the J gene lost 1 base, with 11 bases spanning the gap. Looked up from germline, CDR1 is MNHEY and CDR2 is SMNVEV (reference sequence). CDR3 sequence: CASSFRTHGTDTQYF. The CDR3 nucleotides read TGTGCCAGCAGTTTCCGGACTCATGGCACAGATACGCAGTATTTT.